One sample yielded the 32 T cell receptor beta chains listed below, sequenced in a study of T-cell reconstitution after alpha-beta-depleted transplantation in children. Using unique molecular identifiers, the investigators prepared the TCRbeta library. Using its own MiXCR run on the PCR reads, TCRdb lists one record per CDR3 protein. In the table there are 200,000 to 250,000 distinct CDR3 sequences, 7% to 9% of which are singletons. The starting material was PBMCs, mostly from graft donor cells, obtained 360 days after TCRalphabeta/CD19-depleted stem cell transplant. These receptors originate from a male patient between 2 and 15 years old who had a stem cell transplant for acute myeloid leukemia, so the T cells may come from the graft donor.

This clonotype was recorded at least ten times. The chain employs TRBV5-1 and TRBJ2-3; D remains ambiguous. CDR1 and CDR2 (germline): SGHRS, YFSETQ. With 4 bases removed from V and 6 bases from J, the gap between germline ends came to 15 bases. The length of the CDR3 is 14 residues. The CDR3 region is CASSGAPGGDTQYF. The CDR3 nucleotides read TGCGCCAGCAGCGGCGCGCCGGGCGGTGATACGCAGTATTTT. The full variable domain, rest sourced from reference TRBV5-1 and TRBJ2-3, is KAGVTQTPRYLIKTRGQQVTLSCSPISGHRSVSWYQQTPGQGLQFLFEYFSETQRNKGNFPGRFSGRQFSNSRSEMNVSTLELGDSALYLCASSGAPGGDTQYFGPGTRLTVL.

This clonotype showed up just a few times. V is TRBV20-1 and J is TRBJ2-3; either TRBD1 or TRBD2 may fit D (5 bases each). The germline V gene encodes CDR1 DFQATT and CDR2 SNEGSKA (reference sequence). Trimming left V 6 bases short and J 2 bases short, with 18 bases between. The CDR3 spans 15 residues. The chain's CDR3 is CSADGAGVFTDTQYF. The CDR3 coding sequence is TGCAGTGCAGACGGGGCAGGCGTTTTCACAGATACGCAGTATTTT.

This clonotype was counted many times. The V and J genes are TRBV24-1 and TRBJ2-3; 7 bases map to TRBD2. In germline, CDR1 is KGHDR, CDR2 SFDVKD. The junction had 9 bases not matched to a gene; V was cut back by 3 bases and J by 4 bases. There are 16 residues in the CDR3. CDR3 region: CATSDRSSGTADTQYF. The CDR3 DNA reads as TGTGCCACCAGTGATAGGTCGAGCGGGACTGCAGATACGCAGTATTTT.

This clonotype has ten or more counts. The chain combines TRBV9 with TRBJ2-7; the match to TRBD1 covers 11 bases. The CDR3 is made up of 16 amino acids. The germline CDR1 and CDR2 sequences are SGDLS and YYNGEE. The V segment lost 3 bases and the J segment 3 bases; nucleotides outside the gene matches: 8. The CDR3 loop reads CASSAKTGQGVYEQYV. The CDR3 coding sequence is TGTGCCAGCAGCGCCAAAACGGGACAGGGGGTCTACGAGCAGTACGTC.

In its sample, this clonotype was seen many times. The CDR3 protein is CASSLYGLKISKETQYF. In DNA form, the CDR3 reads TGTGCCAGCAGTTTATATGGTCTGAAGATATCGAAAGAGACCCAGTACTTC. The genes are TRBV12-3 or TRBV12-4 and TRBJ2-5; no reliable D call. The V end was cut by 2 bases, the J end by 3 bases, with 19 bases between. The CDR3 covers 17 residues.

This clonotype was found many times. The chain has TRBV5-1 and TRBJ2-3; tentatively, D is TRBD1 (5 bases). Trimming cost V 2 bases and J 2 bases, with 9 bases left between them. The CDR3 totals 14 residues. In germline, CDR1 is SGHRS, CDR2 YFSETQ. CDR3 in DNA: TGCGCCAGCAGCTTTCAGGGCTACACAGATACGCAGTATTTT. Translated, it gives CASSFQGYTDTQYF.

A few counts support this clonotype. This rearrangement joins TRBV12-3 or TRBV12-4 to TRBJ2-3; D ambiguous. The V end was cut by 2 bases, the J end by 0 bases, with 6 bases between. The CDR3 has 14 amino acids. CDR3 amino acids: CASSLMASTDTQYF. The DNA of the CDR3 is TGTGCCAGCAGTTTAATGGCGAGCACAGATACGCAGTATTTT.

Many counts were recorded for this clonotype. The V call is TRBV12-3 or TRBV12-4, the J call TRBJ2-5, with 8 nucleotides matching TRBD2. The CDR3 is made up of 15 amino acids. V shed 5 bases, J shed 9 bases, and the junction held 14 bases outside the gene matches. CDR3 sequence (DNA): TGTGCCAGCAGTCTCGGACTAGCTGATCCCCAGCCCCAGTACTTC. The encoded protein is CASSLGLADPQPQYF.

In this sample, this clonotype turned up a few times. The chain uses TRBV5-1 and TRBJ2-5; the match to TRBD2 covers 7 bases. The germline gives CDR1 SGHRS, CDR2 YFSETQ. V lost 2 bases, J lost 4 bases, and 8 bases stayed unmatched. There are 15 residues in the CDR3. CDR3 coding DNA: TGCGCCAGCAGCTTTGGACTAGGTTGGGGAGAGACCCAGTACTTC. Its protein is CASSFGLGWGETQYF.

This clonotype came up many times. CDR3 amino acids: CASSLDWGEKLFF. CDR3 bases: TGTGCCAGCAGCCTAGACTGGGGGGAAAAACTGTTTTTT. The chain couples TRBV3-1 to TRBJ1-4, with D perhaps matching TRBD1 (5 bases). The CDR3 covers 13 residues. The germline V and J ends were trimmed by 4 bases and 8 bases, with 11 bases remaining between them. Germline-derived CDR1 and CDR2 are LGHDT and YNNKEL (reference sequence).

In its sample, this clonotype was seen a few times. The rearrangement links TRBV9 to TRBJ2-7, with D perhaps TRBD1 (5 bases). Trimming removed 2 bases from V and 0 bases from J, with 9 bases in between. This CDR3 has 14 residues. Germline-derived CDR1 and CDR2 are SGDLS and YYNGEE. CDR3 nucleotides: TGTGCCAGCAGCGTCCAGGGAAGCTCCTACGAGCAGTACTTC. Protein sequence: CASSVQGSSYEQYF.

This clonotype was seen more than once but under ten times. The V and J genes are TRBV7-2 and TRBJ2-1; 12 positions match TRBD2. The V and J ends lost 1 base and 5 bases, in that order; junction bases with no gene match: 6. The CDR3 runs to 17 residues. Germline V gene data show CDR1 as SGHTA and CDR2 as FQGNSA. The CDR3 here is CASSLGTSGVRNNEQFF. The CDR3 region has the DNA TGTGCCAGCAGCTTAGGGACTAGCGGGGTCAGAAACAATGAGCAGTTCTTC.

This clonotype was counted at least ten times. The chain carries TRBV4-3 and TRBJ2-3, with D possibly being TRBD1 or TRBD2 (6 bases each). The germline V gene has CDR1 LGHNA and CDR2 YSLEER. V was clipped by 5 bases and J by 6 bases, with 15 bases between them. This CDR3 comprises 14 residues. CDR3 nucleotide sequence: TGCGCCAGCAGCACACAGGGAGGTAGCGATACGCAGTATTTT. This codes for CASSTQGGSDTQYF.

This clonotype was counted at least ten times. The chain recombines TRBV29-1 with TRBJ2-5; 8 bases line up with TRBD2. The length of the CDR3 is 13 residues. CDR1 and CDR2 (germline): SQVTM, ANQGSEA. Unmatched junction bases numbered 7, after V lost 7 bases and J lost 3 bases. The CDR3 DNA reads TGCAGCGGTCTACCGGGACTAGAAGAGACCCAGTACTTC. Its translation: CSGLPGLEETQYF.

This clonotype was seen only a few times. The V and J genes are TRBV11-3 and TRBJ2-3; D is unclear. Germline loops: CDR1 SGHNT, CDR2 YENEEA. The length of the CDR3 is 13 residues. V was trimmed by 5 bases and J by 2 bases, leaving 8 bases between them. CDR3 residues: CASSPDPTDTQYF. The CDR3 coding sequence is TGTGCCAGCAGCCCTGACCCCACAGATACGCAGTATTTT.

The CDR3 nucleotides read TGCAGCGTTGGAGATGATGCGGGACGGGAAGCTTTCTTT. The encoded protein is CSVGDDAGREAFF. V is TRBV29-1 and J is TRBJ1-1, with D maybe TRBD1 (5 bases). Germline V gives CDR1 SQVTM, CDR2 ANQGSEA. Between the trimmed V and J ends, which lost 4 bases and 8 bases, there was a span of 17 bases. The CDR3 consists of 13 residues.

CDR3 protein: CSARDPPGSETQYF. In nucleotides, the CDR3 is TGCAGTGCTAGAGATCCCCCGGGTTCCGAGACCCAGTACTTC. The chain couples TRBV20-1 to TRBJ2-5; D not resolved. The V end lost 0 bases, the J end lost 5 bases, and 13 bases lay between the germline ends. The germline CDR1 and CDR2 sequences are DFQATT and SNEGSKA (reference sequence). This CDR3 is built from 14 residues.

This clonotype has only a few counts. This chain connects TRBV27 to TRBJ2-7; 11 nucleotides match TRBD2. Trimming at V came to 6 bases and at J to 7 bases, leaving 20 bases not matched to a gene. Germline values: CDR1 MNHEY, CDR2 SMNVEV (reference sequence). This CDR3 region has 18 residues. Here the CDR3 DNA reads TGTGCCAGCAGGATGATGACTAGCGGGACCCCGCGGGTTAGAGAGCAGTACTTC. It specifies CASRMMTSGTPRVREQYF.

Here the CDR3 reads CASSFAVGNQPQHF. Written as DNA, the CDR3 is TGTGCCAGCAGCTTCGCAGTAGGCAATCAGCCCCAGCATTTT. The chain has TRBV5-6 and TRBJ1-5; D remains ambiguous. CDR3 size: 14 residues. Trimming took 2 bases from V and 2 from J, leaving 8 bases between them. CDR1 and CDR2 (germline): SGHDT, YYEEEE.

This clonotype was observed a few times. This chain connects TRBV20-1 to TRBJ2-1, with 8 positions matching TRBD2. This CDR3 is built from 16 residues. The germline gives CDR1 DFQATT, CDR2 SNEGSKA (reference sequence). V lost 0 bases to trimming and J lost 2 bases; unmatched junction nucleotides: 6. CDR3: CSARDKRGFTYNEQFF. The CDR3 coding sequence is TGCAGTGCTAGAGATAAGCGGGGGTTTACCTACAATGAGCAGTTCTTC.

This clonotype was seen ten or more times. This rearrangement joins TRBV29-1 to TRBJ2-1, with TRBD2 matching 14 bases. This CDR3 is built from 17 residues. V was pared by 6 bases and J by 2 bases, with 9 bases of the junction left unmatched. Germline loops: CDR1 SQVTM, CDR2 ANQGSEA. CDR3 sequence (DNA): TGCAGCGTCCCCACATCGACTAGCGGGGGGGCCTACAATGAGCAGTTCTTC. Translation gives CSVPTSTSGGAYNEQFF.

This clonotype was detected only a few times. This chain uses TRBV29-1 with TRBJ1-3; 8 nucleotides match TRBD1. This CDR3 has 12 amino acids. V shed 4 bases, J shed 9 bases, and the junction held 5 bases outside the gene matches. CDR1 and CDR2 from the germline V gene are SQVTM and ANQGSEA. The CDR3 coding sequence is TGCAGCGTTGGTGGAACAGGGGGCACCATATATTTT. This translates into CSVGGTGGTIYF.

This clonotype came up many times. This chain joins TRBV15 and TRBJ2-5; no clear D. V was pared by 2 bases and J by 1 base, with 11 bases between. The CDR3 runs 15 residues. Germline V gives CDR1 LNHNV, CDR2 YYDKDF (reference sequence). CDR3 nucleotide sequence: TGTGCCACCAGCAGAACCCTGAGATTCCAAGAGACCCAGTACTTC. Translation: CATSRTLRFQETQYF.

Only a few counts were recorded for this clonotype. The rearrangement links TRBV10-3 to TRBJ2-6; D is unresolved. V dropped 6 bases and J dropped 0 bases, with 6 bases sitting between them. Germline assignment: CDR1 ENHRY and CDR2 SYGVKD. CDR3 length: 14 amino acids. The CDR3 DNA reads as TGTGCCATCAGCTCGGACTCTGGGGCCAACGTCCTGACTTTC. This gives the protein CAISSDSGANVLTF.

This rearrangement joins TRBV5-5 to TRBJ1-4, with D possibly TRBD1 on 5 matching bases. V was trimmed by 4 bases and J by 8 bases, leaving 15 bases between them. The CDR3 runs to 14 residues. Germline CDR1 and CDR2: SGHKS and YYEKEE (reference sequence). Here the CDR3 DNA reads TGTGCCAGCAGCCGGGGCACCGGGGGGGAAAAACTGTTTTTT. Protein sequence: CASSRGTGGEKLFF. The whole variable domain, remainder taken from reference TRBV5-5 and TRBJ1-4, is DAGVTQSPTHLIKTRGQQVTLRCSPISGHKSVSWYQQVLGQGPQFIFQYYEKEERGRGNFPDRFSARQFPNYSSELNVNALLLGDSALYLCASSRGTGGEKLFFGSGTQLSVL.

This chain uses TRBV29-1 with TRBJ2-7; perhaps TRBD2 as D (5 bases). Trimming removed 0 bases at V and 0 bases at J, with 12 bases between. The CDR3 runs to 15 residues. Germline V lookup: CDR1 SQVTM, CDR2 ANQGSEA. The CDR3 spells CSVEEAGVDSYEQYF. The CDR3 coding sequence is TGCAGCGTTGAAGAGGCGGGTGTGGACTCCTACGAGCAGTACTTC.

This clonotype has more than one count but fewer than ten. This chain joins TRBV4-2 and TRBJ2-7; TRBD2 agrees at 9 bases. The CDR3 is 15 amino acids. Germline assignment: CDR1 LGHNA and CDR2 YNFKEQ. Trimming cost V 8 bases and J 5 bases; bases outside gene matches: 13. In DNA form, the CDR3 reads TGTGCCAGCCATTCGATAGGCGGGAGGGCCCACGAGCAGTACTTC. Translated: CASHSIGGRAHEQYF.

The chain links TRBV6-1 to TRBJ2-5, with D hard to call. Germline V gives CDR1 MNHNS, CDR2 SASEGT. The CDR3 runs 13 residues. Deletions cut 8 bases from V and 4 bases from J, with 14 bases between. As DNA, the CDR3 is TGTGCCAGCCTGCGGAGTCTTGGAGAGACCCAGTACTTC. This sequence encodes CASLRSLGETQYF.

This clonotype came up a few times. The J gene is TRBJ2-1, the V gene TRBV18, with a tentative D call TRBD2 (6 bases). Looked up from germline, CDR1 is KGHSH and CDR2 is LQKENI. Trimming took off 3 bases at V and 9 bases at J, with 18 bases between the two ends. The CDR3 consists of 15 residues. CDR3 DNA: TGTGCCAGCTCACCTTTGTCGGCTCTGGGGGGTGAGCAGTTCTTC. Amino acid sequence: CASSPLSALGGEQFF.

This clonotype was detected many times. The J gene is TRBJ1-2, the V gene TRBV7-8; D is uncertain. The CDR3 extends over 14 amino acids. The germline V and J ends were trimmed by 2 bases and 1 base, with 8 bases remaining between them. CDR1 is SGHVS, CDR2 FQNEAQ, per germline. The CDR3: CASSLHRINYGYTF. As DNA, the CDR3 is TGTGCCAGCAGCTTACACCGGATTAACTATGGCTACACCTTC.

This clonotype has at least ten counts. The V and J genes are TRBV29-1 and TRBJ2-1; TRBD2 matches 11 bases. There are 13 residues in the CDR3. V lost 8 bases to trimming and J lost 7 bases; unmatched junction nucleotides: 7. Germline CDR1 SQVTM, CDR2 ANQGSEA. DNA of the CDR3: TGCAGCTTTAGCGGGAGGGCTTGGAATGAGCAGTTCTTC. It translates to CSFSGRAWNEQFF.

In DNA form, the CDR3 reads TGTGCCACCAGCAGAGATGTGGCGGGCGGGGAGCTGTTTTTT. It codes for CATSRDVAGGELFF. V usage is TRBV15 and J usage is TRBJ2-2; D is perhaps TRBD2 (5 bases). The CDR3 is 14 amino acids. V was trimmed by 0 bases and J by 7 bases, leaving 9 bases between them. Germline lookup yields CDR1 LNHNV and CDR2 YYDKDF (reference sequence). The entire variable domain, with the rest obtained from reference TRBV15 and TRBJ2-2, is as follows: DAMVIQNPRYQVTQFGKPVTLSCSQTLNHNVMYWYQQKSSQAPKLLFHYYDKDFNNEADTPDNFQSRRPNTSFCFLDIRSPGLGDTAMYLCATSRDVAGGELFFGEGSRLTVL.